A selection of T cell receptor beta chains follows, all from one sample in a study of T cells in Graves' hyperthyroidism and ophthalmopathy. MiXCR, run by TCRdb on the multiplex PCR reads, gives a single entry per CDR3 protein. The sample carries roughly 380,000 distinct CDR3 sequences, approximately 13% recorded once. The specimen sequenced was blood. These receptors were taken from a man aged 30-40 years with Graves' hyperthyroidism that later progressed to Graves' ophthalmopathy. CDR3s include the opening cysteine and the closing phenylalanine or tryptophan. Each record gives: V gene, D gene, clone size, J gene, CDR3 length, CDR3 DNA, CDR3 protein. A D gene is named only where the DNA matches it firmly. Clone size is not always given. Where it is, it says once, few, many or a class for expanded clones.

V gene: TRBV28; D gene: TRBD1; clone size: many; J gene: TRBJ1-5; CDR3 length: 14; CDR3 DNA: TGTGCCAGCAGAACCCGACAGGGTGGTCAGCCCCAGCATTTT; CDR3 protein: CASRTRQGGQPQHF
V gene: TRBV9; D gene: -; clone size: -; J gene: TRBJ2-2; CDR3 length: 14; CDR3 DNA: TGTGCCAGCAGATACGACCGGGGTGGCGGGGAGCTGTTTTTT; CDR3 protein: CASRYDRGGGELFF
V gene: TRBV12-3/TRBV12-4; D gene: TRBD1; clone size: many; J gene: TRBJ1-2; CDR3 length: 16; CDR3 DNA: TGTGCCAGCAGTTTCCAGATGACAGGGGGAAACTATGGCTACACCTTC; CDR3 protein: CASSFQMTGGNYGYTF
V gene: TRBV5-6; D gene: -; clone size: few; J gene: TRBJ2-1; CDR3 length: 15; CDR3 DNA: TGTGCCAGCAGCTGGGACATAAGCTCCTACAATGAGCAGTTCTTC; CDR3 protein: CASSWDISSYNEQFF
V gene: TRBV5-1; D gene: -; clone size: -; J gene: TRBJ2-7; CDR3 length: 14; CDR3 DNA: TGCGCCAGCAGCTCACCGGGACGAGACTACGAGCAGTACTTC; CDR3 protein: CASSSPGRDYEQYF
V gene: TRBV11-2; D gene: TRBD1; clone size: many; J gene: TRBJ2-5; CDR3 length: 13; CDR3 DNA: TGTGCCAGCAGCTTGGACAGGGTGGAGACCCAGTACTTC; CDR3 protein: CASSLDRVETQYF
V gene: TRBV7-9; D gene: TRBD1; clone size: many; J gene: TRBJ1-1; CDR3 length: 14; CDR3 DNA: TGTGCCAGCAGGGGACAGGGGGAGAACACTGAAGCTTTCTTT; CDR3 protein: CASRGQGENTEAFF
V gene: TRBV2; D gene: -; clone size: few; J gene: TRBJ2-1; CDR3 length: 12; CDR3 DNA: TGTGCCAGCAGCTTCGACTTCAATGAGCAGTTCTTC; CDR3 protein: CASSFDFNEQFF
V gene: TRBV7-3; D gene: -; clone size: -; J gene: TRBJ2-5; CDR3 length: 13; CDR3 DNA: TGTGCCAGCAGCTTCGGGACGGAAGAGACCCAGTACTTC; CDR3 protein: CASSFGTEETQYF
V gene: TRBV5-1; D gene: TRBD2; clone size: -; J gene: TRBJ2-1; CDR3 length: 15; CDR3 DNA: TGCGCCAGCAGCGGACTAGCGGGGGGGCCGGGTGAGCAGTTCTTC; CDR3 protein: CASSGLAGGPGEQFF
V gene: TRBV5-1; D gene: TRBD1; clone size: -; J gene: TRBJ1-2; CDR3 length: 14; CDR3 DNA: TGCGCCAGCGATACAGGGGAGAGTCGCTATGGCTACACCTTC; CDR3 protein: CASDTGESRYGYTF
V gene: TRBV9; D gene: TRBD1; clone size: few; J gene: TRBJ1-4; CDR3 length: 16; CDR3 DNA: TGTGCCAGCAGCCCCAGGGGGGGGACAGGGGGCGAAAAACTGTTTTTT; CDR3 protein: CASSPRGGTGGEKLFF
V gene: TRBV19; D gene: TRBD1; clone size: many; J gene: TRBJ1-5; CDR3 length: 16; CDR3 DNA: TGTGCCAGTAGTATATCCCGGGACAGGGGCTTTCAGCCCCAGCATTTT; CDR3 protein: CASSISRDRGFQPQHF
V gene: TRBV3-1; D gene: -; clone size: -; J gene: TRBJ2-5; CDR3 length: 13; CDR3 DNA: TGTGCCAGCAGCCAAGAGGGTACGGGAGACCAGTACTTC; CDR3 protein: CASSQEGTGDQYF
V gene: TRBV9; D gene: -; clone size: -; J gene: TRBJ1-2; CDR3 length: 13; CDR3 DNA: TGTGCCAGCAGCGCCACAGGCTACTATGGCTACACCTTC; CDR3 protein: CASSATGYYGYTF
V gene: TRBV28; D gene: -; clone size: -; J gene: TRBJ2-7; CDR3 length: 13; CDR3 DNA: TGTGCCAGCATCTACCGCGGGACAAGGGAGCAGTACTTC; CDR3 protein: CASIYRGTREQYF
V gene: TRBV5-1; D gene: -; clone size: many; J gene: TRBJ2-2; CDR3 length: 14; CDR3 DNA: TGCGCCAGCAGATCCGGGTACAACACCGGGGAGCTGTTTTTT; CDR3 protein: CASRSGYNTGELFF
V gene: TRBV6-1; D gene: TRBD2; clone size: -; J gene: TRBJ2-3; CDR3 length: 17; CDR3 DNA: TGTGCCAGCAGTGAAAGAAGCGGGGGCCCCAGCACAGATACGCAGTATTTT; CDR3 protein: CASSERSGGPSTDTQYF
V gene: TRBV30; D gene: TRBD1; clone size: -; J gene: TRBJ2-7; CDR3 length: 14; CDR3 DNA: TGTGCCTGGAGTAGGGGGCCTTTTGGTTACGAGCAGTACTTC; CDR3 protein: CAWSRGPFGYEQYF
V gene: TRBV28; D gene: TRBD1; clone size: many; J gene: TRBJ1-1; CDR3 length: 16; CDR3 DNA: TGTGCCAGCAGAGAAACAGGGGCCACGTTGAACACTGAAGCTTTCTTT; CDR3 protein: CASRETGATLNTEAFF
V gene: TRBV19; D gene: -; clone size: -; J gene: TRBJ1-6; CDR3 length: 13; CDR3 DNA: TGTGCCAGTAGTCCGCAGTGGAATTCACCCCTCCACTTT; CDR3 protein: CASSPQWNSPLHF
V gene: TRBV30; D gene: -; clone size: many; J gene: TRBJ1-1; CDR3 length: 13; CDR3 DNA: TGTGCCTGGAGTTTGACAGCGAACACTGAAGCTTTCTTT; CDR3 protein: CAWSLTANTEAFF
V gene: TRBV18; D gene: -; clone size: -; J gene: TRBJ2-3; CDR3 length: 14; CDR3 DNA: TGTGCCAGCTCACCACAGCTCGACACAGATACGCAGTATTTT; CDR3 protein: CASSPQLDTDTQYF
V gene: TRBV20-1; D gene: TRBD1; clone size: many; J gene: TRBJ1-5; CDR3 length: 13; CDR3 DNA: TGCAGTGGAATGGGACAGAGCAATCAGCCCCAGCATTTT; CDR3 protein: CSGMGQSNQPQHF
V gene: TRBV7-9; D gene: TRBD2; clone size: many; J gene: TRBJ2-3; CDR3 length: 16; CDR3 DNA: TGTGCCAGCAGCTTAGAAGCGGGGGGCCGCACGTATACGCAGTATTTT; CDR3 protein: CASSLEAGGRTYTQYF
V gene: TRBV3-1; D gene: -; clone size: -; J gene: TRBJ2-7; CDR3 length: 16; CDR3 DNA: TGTGCCAGCAGCCAGCCGGGACATCTGAAATCCTACGAGCAGTACTTC; CDR3 protein: CASSQPGHLKSYEQYF
V gene: TRBV9; D gene: TRBD2; clone size: -; J gene: TRBJ2-1; CDR3 length: 15; CDR3 DNA: TGTGCCAGCAGCGTAAGCGGGGACCCCTACAATGAGCAGTTCTTC; CDR3 protein: CASSVSGDPYNEQFF
V gene: TRBV7-9; D gene: -; clone size: -; J gene: TRBJ1-4; CDR3 length: 17; CDR3 DNA: TGTGCCAGCAGCTTAGCGCTGGAGGCAGCAACTAATGAAAAACTGTTTTTT; CDR3 protein: CASSLALEAATNEKLFF
V gene: TRBV6-1; D gene: TRBD1; clone size: many; J gene: TRBJ2-3; CDR3 length: 17; CDR3 DNA: TGTGCCAGCAGTCCAACCGGGACAGGGGCGTTGGAGGATACGCAGTATTTT; CDR3 protein: CASSPTGTGALEDTQYF
V gene: TRBV28; D gene: TRBD2; clone size: many; J gene: TRBJ2-5; CDR3 length: 15; CDR3 DNA: TGTGCCAGCAGTTTGGGGGGGGGGACCCAAGAGACCCAGTACTTC; CDR3 protein: CASSLGGGTQETQYF
V gene: TRBV12-3/TRBV12-4; D gene: -; clone size: many; J gene: TRBJ2-7; CDR3 length: 13; CDR3 DNA: TGTGCCAGCAGTTTTGGCAGGGGCGACGAGCAGTACTTC; CDR3 protein: CASSFGRGDEQYF
V gene: TRBV2; D gene: -; clone size: many; J gene: TRBJ1-4; CDR3 length: 14; CDR3 DNA: TGTGCCAGCTCGGACACCTCGGCTAATGAAAAACTGTTTTTT; CDR3 protein: CASSDTSANEKLFF
V gene: TRBV20-1; D gene: -; clone size: many; J gene: TRBJ2-1; CDR3 length: 16; CDR3 DNA: TGCAGTGCTAGAGATCGAAGGGTTAGCTCCTACAATGAGCAGTTCTTC; CDR3 protein: CSARDRRVSSYNEQFF
V gene: TRBV5-6; D gene: TRBD1; clone size: -; J gene: TRBJ1-5; CDR3 length: 14; CDR3 DNA: TGTGCCAGCAGCTACGGACAGGGTCTTCAGCCCCAGCATTTT; CDR3 protein: CASSYGQGLQPQHF
V gene: TRBV28; D gene: TRBD2; clone size: many; J gene: TRBJ2-3; CDR3 length: 18; CDR3 DNA: TGTGCCAGCAGTATCATAGCGGGGGCACGACGGACCACAGATACGCAGTATTTT; CDR3 protein: CASSIIAGARRTTDTQYF
V gene: TRBV2; D gene: -; clone size: many; J gene: TRBJ1-2; CDR3 length: 12; CDR3 DNA: TGTGCCAGCAGTGAAAGCAAACATGGCTACACCTTC; CDR3 protein: CASSESKHGYTF
V gene: TRBV6-2/TRBV6-3; D gene: -; clone size: -; J gene: TRBJ2-1; CDR3 length: 15; CDR3 DNA: TGTGCCAGCAGCGCGGACGCCGAATCCTACAATGAGCAGTTCTTC; CDR3 protein: CASSADAESYNEQFF
V gene: TRBV6-1; D gene: TRBD1; clone size: many; J gene: TRBJ2-7; CDR3 length: 14; CDR3 DNA: TGTGCCAGCCTGGGACAGGGGACATCCTACGAGCAGTACTTC; CDR3 protein: CASLGQGTSYEQYF
V gene: TRBV5-6; D gene: -; clone size: many; J gene: TRBJ2-7; CDR3 length: 14; CDR3 DNA: TGTGCCAGCACCATAAACAGTCCAACCTACGAGCAGTACTTC; CDR3 protein: CASTINSPTYEQYF